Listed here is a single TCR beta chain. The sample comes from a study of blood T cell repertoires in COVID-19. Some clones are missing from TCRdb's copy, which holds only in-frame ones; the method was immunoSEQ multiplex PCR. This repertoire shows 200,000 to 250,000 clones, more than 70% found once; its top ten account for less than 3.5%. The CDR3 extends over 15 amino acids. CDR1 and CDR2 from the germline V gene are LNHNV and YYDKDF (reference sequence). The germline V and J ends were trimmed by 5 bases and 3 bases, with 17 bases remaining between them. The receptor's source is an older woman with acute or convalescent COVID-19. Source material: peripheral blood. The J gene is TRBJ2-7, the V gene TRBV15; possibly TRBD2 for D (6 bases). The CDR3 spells CATSGHRDWHYEQYF. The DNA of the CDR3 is TGTGCCACCAGCGGTCACCGGGACTGGCACTACGAGCAGTACTTC.